This is a list of T cell receptor beta chains from one sample in a study of Tregs in tolerant kidney transplant recipients. Sequencing used immunoSEQ multiplex PCR; TCRdb keeps in-frame clones, though not all of them. The sample shows more than 75,000 clones, 93% of them seen only once. Sequenced material: CD4+ T cells from blood, taken before the transplant. Receptor source: a human donor who received a combined kidney and bone marrow transplant. The CDR3 runs from the conserved cysteine through the conserved F or W. Fields, in order: CDR3 protein, CDR3 DNA, clone size, D gene, J gene, CDR3 length, V gene. The D gene is left open where the match is weak. The size of a clone is reported for some rows only, either as once, few or many, or as a class for expanded clones.

cdr3_aa: CASSSKGTVNNYGYTF
cdr3_nt: TGTGCCAGCAGCTCGAAGGGGACAGTTAATAACTATGGCTACACCTTC
clone_size: .
d_call: .
j_call: TRBJ1-2
cdr3_length: 16
v_call: TRBV21-1

cdr3_aa: CASSRGTSGPYEQYF
cdr3_nt: TGTGCCAGCAGCCGCGGGACCAGCGGACCCTACGAGCAGTACTTC
clone_size: .
d_call: .
j_call: TRBJ2-7
cdr3_length: 15
v_call: TRBV14

cdr3_aa: CASSKEIAETQYF
cdr3_nt: TGTGCCAGCAGCAAAGAGATCGCCGAGACCCAGTACTTC
clone_size: .
d_call: .
j_call: TRBJ2-5
cdr3_length: 13
v_call: TRBV7-2

cdr3_aa: CASSRGGANYGYTF
cdr3_nt: TGTGCCAGCAGCAGGGGGGGGGCCAACTATGGCTACACCTTC
clone_size: .
d_call: .
j_call: TRBJ1-2
cdr3_length: 14
v_call: TRBV5-8

cdr3_aa: CAISFDLINQPQHF
cdr3_nt: TGTGCCATCAGTTTCGACTTGATCAATCAGCCCCAGCATTTT
clone_size: once
d_call: .
j_call: TRBJ1-5
cdr3_length: 14
v_call: TRBV10-3

cdr3_aa: CASSIQETQYF
cdr3_nt: TGTGCCAGCAGTATACAAGAGACCCAGTACTTC
clone_size: .
d_call: .
j_call: TRBJ2-5
cdr3_length: 11
v_call: TRBV11-3

cdr3_aa: CASSYSWPGKDEQYF
cdr3_nt: TGTGCCAGCAGTTACTCGTGGCCAGGGAAGGACGAGCAGTACTTC
clone_size: .
d_call: .
j_call: TRBJ2-7
cdr3_length: 15
v_call: TRBV6-5

cdr3_aa: CASSENRRSGNTIYF
cdr3_nt: TGTGCCAGCAGTGAAAACAGGCGGTCTGGAAACACCATATATTTT
clone_size: few
d_call: .
j_call: TRBJ1-3
cdr3_length: 15
v_call: TRBV2

cdr3_aa: CASSVGTGAYNEQFF
cdr3_nt: TGTGCCAGCAGCGTTGGGACAGGGGCCTACAATGAGCAGTTCTTC
clone_size: .
d_call: TRBD1
j_call: TRBJ2-1
cdr3_length: 15
v_call: TRBV9

cdr3_aa: CASSLDSGDGGDTQYF
cdr3_nt: TGTGCCAGCAGCTTAGATAGCGGGGATGGTGGAGATACGCAGTATTTT
clone_size: .
d_call: TRBD2
j_call: TRBJ2-3
cdr3_length: 16
v_call: TRBV7-2

cdr3_aa: CASSQNKLPETQYF
cdr3_nt: TGCGCCAGCAGCCAAAATAAGCTTCCAGAGACCCAGTACTTC
clone_size: .
d_call: .
j_call: TRBJ2-5
cdr3_length: 14
v_call: TRBV4-3

cdr3_aa: CASSSLAGGTGELFF
cdr3_nt: TGTGCCAGCAGTTCACTAGCGGGGGGAACCGGGGAGCTGTTTTTT
clone_size: .
d_call: TRBD2
j_call: TRBJ2-2
cdr3_length: 15
v_call: TRBV6-6

cdr3_aa: CASSLLATRAYEQYF
cdr3_nt: TGTGCCAGCAGCTTACTGGCTACCAGGGCCTACGAGCAGTACTTC
clone_size: .
d_call: .
j_call: TRBJ2-7
cdr3_length: 15
v_call: TRBV7-2

cdr3_aa: CASSYNAGDYEQYF
cdr3_nt: TGTGCCAGCAGTTACAATGCAGGGGACTACGAGCAGTACTTC
clone_size: few
d_call: .
j_call: TRBJ2-7
cdr3_length: 14
v_call: TRBV6-5

cdr3_aa: CASSQDHSGLGEQFF
cdr3_nt: TGTGCCAGCAGCCAAGACCATAGCGGCCTAGGTGAGCAGTTCTTC
clone_size: .
d_call: .
j_call: TRBJ2-1
cdr3_length: 15
v_call: TRBV4-2

cdr3_aa: CASSLMTPYEQYF
cdr3_nt: TGTGCCAGCAGCTTGATGACACCCTACGAGCAGTACTTC
clone_size: .
d_call: .
j_call: TRBJ2-7
cdr3_length: 13
v_call: TRBV5-6

cdr3_aa: CASALTSSDTQYF
cdr3_nt: TGTGCCAGCGCCTTGACATCTTCAGATACGCAGTATTTT
clone_size: once
d_call: .
j_call: TRBJ2-3
cdr3_length: 13
v_call: TRBV9

cdr3_aa: CASSLSGAGANVLTF
cdr3_nt: TGTGCCAGCAGCTTGTCAGGGGCTGGGGCCAACGTCCTGACTTTC
clone_size: .
d_call: .
j_call: TRBJ2-6
cdr3_length: 15
v_call: TRBV5-4

cdr3_aa: CASSLSGASSYEQYF
cdr3_nt: TGTGCCAGCAGCTTAAGTGGGGCTAGCTCCTACGAGCAGTACTTC
clone_size: .
d_call: .
j_call: TRBJ2-7
cdr3_length: 15
v_call: TRBV7-3

cdr3_aa: CASSVSNADEQFF
cdr3_nt: TGTGCCAGCAGCGTTTCTAACGCCGATGAGCAGTTCTTC
clone_size: .
d_call: .
j_call: TRBJ2-1
cdr3_length: 13
v_call: TRBV9

cdr3_aa: CASSLRRTAHNEQFF
cdr3_nt: TGTGCCAGCAGCTTAAGGAGGACTGCACACAATGAGCAGTTCTTC
clone_size: .
d_call: .
j_call: TRBJ2-1
cdr3_length: 15
v_call: TRBV7-3

cdr3_aa: CASRGTVNNEKLFF
cdr3_nt: TGTGCCAGCCGAGGGACAGTAAATAATGAAAAACTGTTTTTT
clone_size: .
d_call: TRBD1
j_call: TRBJ1-4
cdr3_length: 14
v_call: TRBV6-5

cdr3_aa: CASSPGGTEETQYF
cdr3_nt: TGTGCCAGCAGCCCAGGGGGGACGGAAGAGACCCAGTACTTC
clone_size: .
d_call: .
j_call: TRBJ2-5
cdr3_length: 14
v_call: TRBV11-3

cdr3_aa: CASSRWGTGWTYGYTF
cdr3_nt: TGTGCCAGCAGCCGCTGGGGGACAGGGTGGACCTATGGCTACACCTTC
clone_size: .
d_call: TRBD1
j_call: TRBJ1-2
cdr3_length: 16
v_call: TRBV5-6

cdr3_aa: CASSLSRAVFSTQYF
cdr3_nt: TGTGCCAGCAGTTTATCGCGCGCCGTTTTTAGTACGCAGTATTTT
clone_size: .
d_call: .
j_call: TRBJ2-3
cdr3_length: 15
v_call: TRBV27

cdr3_aa: CASSLGGLAGGLQETQYF
cdr3_nt: TGTGCCAGCAGCTTAGGGGGACTAGCGGGGGGGCTTCAAGAGACCCAGTACTTC
clone_size: .
d_call: TRBD2
j_call: TRBJ2-5
cdr3_length: 18
v_call: TRBV7-7

cdr3_aa: CASSFGLRYYNEQFF
cdr3_nt: TGCGCCAGCAGCTTCGGACTCAGATACTACAATGAGCAGTTCTTC
clone_size: .
d_call: .
j_call: TRBJ2-1
cdr3_length: 15
v_call: TRBV4-1

cdr3_aa: CASSSTGVEQYF
cdr3_nt: TGTGCCAGCAGCTCGACAGGGGTCGAGCAGTACTTC
clone_size: .
d_call: TRBD1
j_call: TRBJ2-7
cdr3_length: 12
v_call: TRBV7-2